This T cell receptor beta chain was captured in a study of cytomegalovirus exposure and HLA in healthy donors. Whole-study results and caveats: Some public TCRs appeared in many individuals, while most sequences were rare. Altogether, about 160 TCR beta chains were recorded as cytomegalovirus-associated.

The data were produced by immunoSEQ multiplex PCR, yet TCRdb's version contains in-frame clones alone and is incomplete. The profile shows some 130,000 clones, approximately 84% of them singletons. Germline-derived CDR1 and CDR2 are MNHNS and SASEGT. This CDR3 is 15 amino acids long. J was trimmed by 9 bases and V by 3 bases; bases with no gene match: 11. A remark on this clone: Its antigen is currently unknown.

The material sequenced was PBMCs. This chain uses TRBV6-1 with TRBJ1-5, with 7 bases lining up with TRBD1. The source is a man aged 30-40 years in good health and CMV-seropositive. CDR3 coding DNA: TGTGCCAGCAGTGATGGGACAGCCATTTTCGGGCCCCAGCATTTT. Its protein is CASSDGTAIFGPQHF.